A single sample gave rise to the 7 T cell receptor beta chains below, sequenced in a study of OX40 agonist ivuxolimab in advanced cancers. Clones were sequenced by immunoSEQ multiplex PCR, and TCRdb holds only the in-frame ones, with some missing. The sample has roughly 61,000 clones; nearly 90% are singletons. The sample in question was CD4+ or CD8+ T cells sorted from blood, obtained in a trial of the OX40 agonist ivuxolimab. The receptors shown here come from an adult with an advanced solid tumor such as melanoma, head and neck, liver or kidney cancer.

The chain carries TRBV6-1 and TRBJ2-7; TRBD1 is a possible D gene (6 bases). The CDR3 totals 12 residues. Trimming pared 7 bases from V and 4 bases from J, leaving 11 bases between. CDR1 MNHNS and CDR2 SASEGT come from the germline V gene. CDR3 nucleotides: TGTGCCAGCACCTTTACAGGGTACGAGCAGTACTTC. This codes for CASTFTGYEQYF.

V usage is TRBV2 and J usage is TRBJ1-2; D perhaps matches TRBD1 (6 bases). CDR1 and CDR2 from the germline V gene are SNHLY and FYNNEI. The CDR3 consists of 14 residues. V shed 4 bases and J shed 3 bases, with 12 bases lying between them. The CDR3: CASSARGRDYGYTF. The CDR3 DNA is TGTGCCAGCAGTGCCAGGGGCAGGGACTATGGCTACACCTTC.

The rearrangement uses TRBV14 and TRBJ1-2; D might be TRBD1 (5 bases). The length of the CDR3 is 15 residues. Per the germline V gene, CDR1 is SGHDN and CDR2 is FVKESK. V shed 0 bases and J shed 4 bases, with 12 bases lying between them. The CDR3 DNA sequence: TGTGCCAGCAGCCAAGATGGGCGGGGGGTCTATGGCTACACCTTC. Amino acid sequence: CASSQDGRGVYGYTF.

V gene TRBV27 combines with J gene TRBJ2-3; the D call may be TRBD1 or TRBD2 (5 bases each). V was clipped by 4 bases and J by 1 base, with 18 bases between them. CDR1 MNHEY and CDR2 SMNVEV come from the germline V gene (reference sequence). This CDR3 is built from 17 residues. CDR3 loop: CASSSHFRGFGTDTQYF. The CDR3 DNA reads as TGTGCCAGCAGTTCCCATTTTCGGGGCTTCGGCACAGATACGCAGTATTTT.

The CDR3 is CASSLGQGRTEQYF. CDR3 in DNA: TGCGCCAGCAGCTTGGGGCAGGGCAGGACCGAGCAGTACTTC. The rearrangement links TRBV5-1 to TRBJ2-7; D may be TRBD1 (5 bases). CDR1 and CDR2 (germline): SGHRS, YFSETQ. Deletions cut 0 bases from V and 6 bases from J, with 13 bases between. This CDR3 has 14 residues.

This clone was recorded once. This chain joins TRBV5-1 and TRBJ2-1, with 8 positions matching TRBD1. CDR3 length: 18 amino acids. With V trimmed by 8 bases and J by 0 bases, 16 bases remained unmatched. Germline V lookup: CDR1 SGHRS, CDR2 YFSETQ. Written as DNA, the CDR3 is TGCGCCAGGCCCCTCCGAACAGGGGGTCAGAGCTCCTACAATGAGCAGTTCTTC. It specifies CARPLRTGGQSSYNEQFF.

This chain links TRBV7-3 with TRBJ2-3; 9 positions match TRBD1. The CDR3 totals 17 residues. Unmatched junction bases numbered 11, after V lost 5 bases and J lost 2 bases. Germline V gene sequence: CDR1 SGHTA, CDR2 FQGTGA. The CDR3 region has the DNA TGTGCCAGCAGCCCCACGAGGAGGGACAGGGTCACAGATACGCAGTATTTT. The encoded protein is CASSPTRRDRVTDTQYF.